What follows describes a single TCR beta chain. The antigen remains unidentified. The CDR3 has 15 amino acids. Trimming shortened V by 4 bases and J by 4 bases, and 12 bases separated the two germline ends. CDR1 is SGDLS and CDR2 is YYNGEE in the germline V gene. TCRdb processed the 5' RACE reads anew with MiXCR; each CDR3 protein has one entry. Among roughly 500,000 distinct CDR3 sequences listed, less than 20% were seen once. The data are from a study of T cells after yellow fever vaccination. Study outcomes and limitations: Peaking faster, on day 5 versus 15, the secondary response was nonetheless weaker. Detected again after the booster were most primary-vaccination clones, at 96% CD4 and approximately 87% CD8. Few clonotypes appeared in both CD4 and CD8 compartments.

The chain links TRBV9 to TRBJ1-6; D gene uncertain. This receptor was taken from a man aged 30 to 39 who received the YFV17D yellow fever vaccine. The sample consisted of PBMCs, taken 15 days after the yellow fever booster vaccination. CDR3 nucleotide sequence: TGTGCCAGCAGCCCGACCCACGGGTATAATTCACCCCTCCACTTT. Its translation is CASSPTHGYNSPLHF.